This T cell receptor beta chain originates from a study of chemoradiotherapy in HPV16-positive cancers. V was shortened by 6 bases and J by 0 bases, with 19 bases between the two germline ends. The CDR3 totals 17 residues. The germline V gene encodes CDR1 SGHNT and CDR2 YYREEE (reference sequence). Clones were sequenced by immunoSEQ multiplex PCR, and TCRdb holds only the in-frame ones, with some missing. The sample has roughly 28,000 clones, 91% seen once. The clonotype originates from a human donor with HPV-associated anogenital cancer. The rearrangement uses TRBV5-4 and TRBJ1-3, with D possibly TRBD1 on 6 matching bases. Specimen: blood, collected from a patient who underwent chemoradiotherapy. DNA for the CDR3: TGTGCCAGCAACGTTGGAGGCCCGGACAGCTCTGGAAACACCATATATTTT. It encodes CASNVGGPDSSGNTIYF.